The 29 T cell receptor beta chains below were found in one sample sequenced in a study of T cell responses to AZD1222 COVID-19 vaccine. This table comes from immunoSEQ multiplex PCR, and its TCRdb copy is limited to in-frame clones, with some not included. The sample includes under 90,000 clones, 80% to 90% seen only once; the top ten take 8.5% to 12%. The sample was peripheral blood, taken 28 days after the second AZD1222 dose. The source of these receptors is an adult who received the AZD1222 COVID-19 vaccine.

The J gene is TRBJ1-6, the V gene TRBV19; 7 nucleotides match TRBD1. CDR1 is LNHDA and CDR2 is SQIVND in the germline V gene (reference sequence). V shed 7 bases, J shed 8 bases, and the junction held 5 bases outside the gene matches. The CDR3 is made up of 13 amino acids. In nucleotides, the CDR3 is TGTGCCAGTACCAGGGACAGATATTCACCCCTCCACTTT. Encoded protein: CASTRDRYSPLHF.

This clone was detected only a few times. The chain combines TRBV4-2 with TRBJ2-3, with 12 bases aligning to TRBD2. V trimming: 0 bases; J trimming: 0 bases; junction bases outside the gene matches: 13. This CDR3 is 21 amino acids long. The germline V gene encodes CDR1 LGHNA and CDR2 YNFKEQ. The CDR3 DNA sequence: TGTGCCAGCAGCCAAGAGTCCGCGGCTAGCGGGGGGGCCGGGAGCACAGATACGCAGTATTTT. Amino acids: CASSQESAASGGAGSTDTQYF.

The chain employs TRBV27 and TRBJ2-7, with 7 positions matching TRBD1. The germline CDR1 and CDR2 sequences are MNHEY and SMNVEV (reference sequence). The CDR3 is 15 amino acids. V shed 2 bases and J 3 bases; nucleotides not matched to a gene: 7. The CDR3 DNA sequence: TGTGCCAGCAGTTTACGACAGGGCCATATCTACGAGCAGTACTTC. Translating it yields CASSLRQGHIYEQYF.

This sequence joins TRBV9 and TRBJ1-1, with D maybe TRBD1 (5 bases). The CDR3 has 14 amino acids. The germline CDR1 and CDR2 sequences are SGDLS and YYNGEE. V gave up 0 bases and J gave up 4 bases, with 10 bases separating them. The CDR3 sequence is CASSVDNRFTEAFF. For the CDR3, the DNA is TGTGCCAGCAGCGTAGATAACAGGTTCACTGAAGCTTTCTTT.

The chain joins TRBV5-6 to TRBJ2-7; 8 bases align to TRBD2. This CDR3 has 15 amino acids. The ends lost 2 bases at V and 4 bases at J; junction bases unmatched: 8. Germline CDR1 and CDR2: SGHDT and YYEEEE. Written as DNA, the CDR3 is TGTGCCAGCAGCTTCCGGGGGGGAAGCGGGTACGAGCAGTACTTC. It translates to CASSFRGGSGYEQYF.

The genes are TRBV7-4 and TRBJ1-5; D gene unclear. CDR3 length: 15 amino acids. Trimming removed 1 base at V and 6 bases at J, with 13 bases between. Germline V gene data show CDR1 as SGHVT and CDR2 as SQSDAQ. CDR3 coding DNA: TGTGCCAGCAGCTTAGGACCGAAAAGAGGTCAGCCCCAGCATTTT. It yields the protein CASSLGPKRGQPQHF.

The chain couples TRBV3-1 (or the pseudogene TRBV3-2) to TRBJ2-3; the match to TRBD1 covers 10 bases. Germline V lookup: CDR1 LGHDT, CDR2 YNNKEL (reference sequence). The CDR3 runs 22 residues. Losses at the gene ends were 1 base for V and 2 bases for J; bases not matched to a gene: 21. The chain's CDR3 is CASSQALRGGQGRWWDTDTQYF. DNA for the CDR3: TGTGCCAGCAGCCAAGCCCTTCGGGGGGGACAGGGGAGGTGGTGGGACACAGATACGCAGTATTTT.

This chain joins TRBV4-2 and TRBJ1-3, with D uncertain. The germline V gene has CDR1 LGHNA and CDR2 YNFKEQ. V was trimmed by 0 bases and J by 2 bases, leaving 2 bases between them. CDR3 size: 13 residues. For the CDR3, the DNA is TGTGCCAGCAGCCAAGATACTGGAAACACCATATATTTT. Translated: CASSQDTGNTIYF.

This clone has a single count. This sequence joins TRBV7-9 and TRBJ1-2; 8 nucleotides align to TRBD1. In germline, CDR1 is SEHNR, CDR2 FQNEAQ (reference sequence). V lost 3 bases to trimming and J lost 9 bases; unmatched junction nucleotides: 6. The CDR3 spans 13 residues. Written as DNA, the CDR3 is TGTGCCAGCAGCTTGGGACAGGCAGGGAGCTACACCTTC. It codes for CASSLGQAGSYTF.

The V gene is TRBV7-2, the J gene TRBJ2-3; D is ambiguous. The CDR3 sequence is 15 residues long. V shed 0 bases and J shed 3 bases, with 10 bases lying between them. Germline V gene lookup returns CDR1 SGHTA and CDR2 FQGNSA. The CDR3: CASSLAVGVTDTQYF. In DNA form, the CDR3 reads TGTGCCAGCAGCTTAGCGGTTGGTGTGACAGATACGCAGTATTTT.

The CDR3 DNA reads TGTGCCAGCAGTGGAGCAGATACGCAGTATTTT. This codes for CASSGADTQYF. The chain combines TRBV12-3 or TRBV12-4 with TRBJ2-3, with no clear D. The CDR3 totals 11 residues. V lost 5 bases and J lost 4, with 4 bases in between.

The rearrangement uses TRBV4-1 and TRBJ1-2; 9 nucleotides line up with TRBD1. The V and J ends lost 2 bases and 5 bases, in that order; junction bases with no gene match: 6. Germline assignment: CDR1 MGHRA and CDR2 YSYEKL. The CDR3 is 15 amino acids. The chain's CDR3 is CASSQFPGQGYGYTF. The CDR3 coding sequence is TGCGCCAGCAGCCAATTCCCGGGACAGGGTTATGGCTACACCTTC.

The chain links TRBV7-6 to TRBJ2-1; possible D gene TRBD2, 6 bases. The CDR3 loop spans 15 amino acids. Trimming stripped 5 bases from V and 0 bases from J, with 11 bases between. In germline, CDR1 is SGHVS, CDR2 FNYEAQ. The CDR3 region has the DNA TGTGCCAGCAGCGGGGGGACCAACTCCTACAATGAGCAGTTCTTC. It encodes CASSGGTNSYNEQFF.

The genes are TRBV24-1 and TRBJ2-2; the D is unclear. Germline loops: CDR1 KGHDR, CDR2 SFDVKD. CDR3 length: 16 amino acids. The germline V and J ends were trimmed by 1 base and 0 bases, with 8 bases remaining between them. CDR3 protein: CATSDFGQANTGELFF. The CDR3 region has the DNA TGTGCCACCAGTGATTTTGGCCAAGCGAACACCGGGGAGCTGTTTTTT.

CDR3 sequence (DNA): TGTGCCAGCAGCTTAGAGTCCGGAAACACCATATATTTT. It codes for CASSLESGNTIYF. V usage is TRBV7-2 and J usage is TRBJ1-3; D ambiguous. V lost 1 base, J lost 4 bases, and 5 bases lay in between. Germline CDR1 and CDR2: SGHTA and FQGNSA. This CDR3 comprises 13 residues. The full variable domain, in which reference TRBV7-2 and TRBJ1-3 provide the parts outside the CDR3, is GAGVSQSPSNKVTEKGKDVELRCDPISGHTALYWYRQSLGQGLEFLIYFQGNSAPDKSGLPSDRFSAERTGGSVSTLTIQRTQQEDSAVYLCASSLESGNTIYFGEGSWLTVV.

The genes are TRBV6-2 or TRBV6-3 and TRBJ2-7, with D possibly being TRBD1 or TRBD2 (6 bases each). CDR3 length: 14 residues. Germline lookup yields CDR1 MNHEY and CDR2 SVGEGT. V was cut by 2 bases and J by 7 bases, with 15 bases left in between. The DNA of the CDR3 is TGTGCCAGCAGTTACGGGTGGGGGGCGCAGGAGCAGTACTTC. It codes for CASSYGWGAQEQYF.

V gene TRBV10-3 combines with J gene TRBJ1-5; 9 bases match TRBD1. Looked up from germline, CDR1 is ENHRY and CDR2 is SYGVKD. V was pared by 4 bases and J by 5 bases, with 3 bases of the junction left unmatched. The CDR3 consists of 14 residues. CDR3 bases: TGTGCCATCAGTGGGGACAGGGAAGATCAGCCCCAGCATTTT. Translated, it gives CAISGDREDQPQHF.

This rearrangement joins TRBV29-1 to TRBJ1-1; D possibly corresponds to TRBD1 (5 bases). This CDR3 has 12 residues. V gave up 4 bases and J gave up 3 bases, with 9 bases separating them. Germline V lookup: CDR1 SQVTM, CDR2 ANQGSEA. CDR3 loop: CSVARRDTEAFF. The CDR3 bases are TGCAGCGTTGCGCGCAGGGACACTGAAGCTTTCTTT.

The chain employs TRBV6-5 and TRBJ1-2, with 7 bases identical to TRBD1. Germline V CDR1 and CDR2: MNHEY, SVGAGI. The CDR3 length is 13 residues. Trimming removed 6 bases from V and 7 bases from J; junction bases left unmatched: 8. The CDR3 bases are TGTGCCAGCAGACCGGGACAGAAGTTTGGCTACACCTTC. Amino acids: CASRPGQKFGYTF.

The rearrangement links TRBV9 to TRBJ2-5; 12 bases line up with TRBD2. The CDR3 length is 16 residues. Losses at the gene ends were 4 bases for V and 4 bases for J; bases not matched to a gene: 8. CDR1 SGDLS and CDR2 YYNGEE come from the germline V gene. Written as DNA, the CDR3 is TGTGCCAGCAGCCCTTGGACTAGCGGGGTGACAGAGACCCAGTACTTC. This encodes CASSPWTSGVTETQYF.

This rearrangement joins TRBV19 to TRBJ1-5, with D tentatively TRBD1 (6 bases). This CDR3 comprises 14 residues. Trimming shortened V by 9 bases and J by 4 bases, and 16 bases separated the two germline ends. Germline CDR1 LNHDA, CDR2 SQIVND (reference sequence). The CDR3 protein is CASTDRFRNQPQHF. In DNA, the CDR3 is TGTGCCAGCACCGACAGGTTCCGAAATCAGCCCCAGCATTTT.

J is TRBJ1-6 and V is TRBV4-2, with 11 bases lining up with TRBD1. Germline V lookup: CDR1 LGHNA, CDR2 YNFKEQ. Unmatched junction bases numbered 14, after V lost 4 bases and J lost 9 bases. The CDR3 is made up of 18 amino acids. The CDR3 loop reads CASSLGTGGDFLRSPLHF. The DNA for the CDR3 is TGTGCCAGCAGCCTAGGGACAGGGGGGGACTTTCTCCGTTCACCCCTCCACTTT.

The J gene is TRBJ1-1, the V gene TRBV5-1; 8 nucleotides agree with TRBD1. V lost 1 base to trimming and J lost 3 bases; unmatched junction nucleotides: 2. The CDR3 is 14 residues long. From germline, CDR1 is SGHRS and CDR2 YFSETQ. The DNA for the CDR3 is TGCGCCAGCAGCTTGACGACAGGGGACACTGAAGCTTTCTTT. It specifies CASSLTTGDTEAFF. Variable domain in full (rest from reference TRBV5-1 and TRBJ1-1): KAGVTQTPRYLIKTRGQQVTLSCSPISGHRSVSWYQQTPGQGLQFLFEYFSETQRNKGNFPGRFSGRQFSNSRSEMNVSTLELGDSALYLCASSLTTGDTEAFFGQGTRLTVV.

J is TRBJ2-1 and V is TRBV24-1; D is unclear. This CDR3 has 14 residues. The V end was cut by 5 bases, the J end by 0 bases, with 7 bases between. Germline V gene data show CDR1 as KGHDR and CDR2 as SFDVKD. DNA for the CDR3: TGTGCCACCAGTGGAAGGAGCTCCTACAATGAGCAGTTCTTC. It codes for CATSGRSSYNEQFF.

Written as DNA, the CDR3 is TGTGCCAGCAGGGGAGGGACAACTAATGAAAAACTGTTTTTT. This sequence encodes CASRGGTTNEKLFF. The V and J genes are TRBV6-5 and TRBJ1-4; D call uncertain. Between the trimmed V and J ends, which lost 6 bases and 0 bases, there was a span of 8 bases. This CDR3 is 14 amino acids long. Germline loops: CDR1 MNHEY, CDR2 SVGAGI.

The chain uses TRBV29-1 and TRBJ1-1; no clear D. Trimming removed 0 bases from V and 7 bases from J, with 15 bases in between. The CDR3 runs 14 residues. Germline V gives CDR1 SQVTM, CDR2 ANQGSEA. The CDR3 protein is CSVEDWETWGEAFF. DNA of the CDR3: TGCAGCGTTGAAGATTGGGAGACCTGGGGTGAAGCTTTCTTT. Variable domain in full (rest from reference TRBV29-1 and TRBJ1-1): SAVISQKPSRDICQRGTSLTIQCQVDSQVTMMFWYRQQPGQSLTLIATANQGSEATYESGFVIDKFPISRPNLTFSTLTVSNMSPEDSSIYLCSVEDWETWGEAFFGQGTRLTVV.

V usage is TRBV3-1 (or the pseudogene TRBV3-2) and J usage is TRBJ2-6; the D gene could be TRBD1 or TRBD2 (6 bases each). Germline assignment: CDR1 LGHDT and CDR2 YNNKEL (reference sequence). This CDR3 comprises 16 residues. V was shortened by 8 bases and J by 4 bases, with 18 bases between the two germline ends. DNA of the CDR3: TGTGCCAGCCATATCGGAGGGGGATCCGGGGCCAACGTCCTGACTTTC. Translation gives CASHIGGGSGANVLTF.

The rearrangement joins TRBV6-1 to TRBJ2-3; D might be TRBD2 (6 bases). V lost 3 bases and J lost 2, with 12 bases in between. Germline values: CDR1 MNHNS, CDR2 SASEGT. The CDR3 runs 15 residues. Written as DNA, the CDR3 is TGTGCCAGCAGTGACCAGGAGGGGCCCACAGATACGCAGTATTTT. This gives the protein CASSDQEGPTDTQYF.

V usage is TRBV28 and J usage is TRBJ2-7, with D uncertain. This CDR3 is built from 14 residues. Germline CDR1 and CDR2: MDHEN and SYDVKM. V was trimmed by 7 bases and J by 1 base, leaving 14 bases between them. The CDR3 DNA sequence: TGTGCCAGCACGGAAGGAAGGTTGTCCTACGAGCAGTACTTC. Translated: CASTEGRLSYEQYF. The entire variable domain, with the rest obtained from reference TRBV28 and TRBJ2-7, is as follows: DVKVTQSSRYLVKRTGEKVFLECVQDMDHENMFWYRQDPGLGLRLIYFSYDVKMKEKGDIPEGYSVSREKKERFSLILESASTNQTSMYLCASTEGRLSYEQYFGPGTRLTVT.